These T cell receptor beta chains were read from a single sample in a study of CD8 T cells in ankylosing spondylitis. TCRdb redid the calling of the 5' RACE reads with MiXCR, one entry per CDR3 protein. The sample has hundreds of thousands of distinct CDR3 sequences, over 9.5% seen once; the top ten hold under 0.6%. The sequencing sample was made of blood, either unsorted or a sorted T cell fraction (not recorded which). These TCRs come from a male donor with ankylosing spondylitis. The CDR3 runs from the conserved cysteine through the conserved F or W. Fields, in order: CDR3 DNA, CDR3 protein, D gene, clone size, V gene, J gene. A D gene is named only where the DNA matches it firmly. Size is omitted from some rows. Given values are once, few, many or a class for expanded clones.

TGTGCCAGCAGTTATGGGGCAAGATGGGGCTACACCTTC,CASSYGARWGYTF,NA,many,TRBV6-6,TRBJ1-2
TGCAGTGCTAGGGAACCCCTCCAAGAGACCCAGTACTTC,CSAREPLQETQYF,NA,many,TRBV20-1,TRBJ2-5
TGTGCCAGCACCAACTATGAGCAGTTCTTC,CASTNYEQFF,NA,NA,TRBV2,TRBJ2-1
TGTGCCAGCGTGAGGGACAGCCCTGCCACCGGGGAGCTGTTTTTT,CASVRDSPATGELFF,TRBD1,NA,TRBV7-9,TRBJ2-2
TGTGCCAGCCGAGGGCAGGGTGCAACCGAGCAGTACTTC,CASRGQGATEQYF,NA,few,TRBV28,TRBJ2-7
TGTGCCAGCAGCTTAGTTCAGCGGGGAGGCCGCACCGGGGAGCTGTTTTTT,CASSLVQRGGRTGELFF,TRBD2,NA,TRBV7-6,TRBJ2-2
TGCAGTGCTAGAGATGAGGTTGGCTACGAGCAGTACTTC,CSARDEVGYEQYF,NA,NA,TRBV20-1,TRBJ2-7
TGTGCCAGCAATCGGCCCGGGACAGGGAGCTACGAGCAGTACTTC,CASNRPGTGSYEQYF,TRBD1,once,TRBV28,TRBJ2-7
TGCAGCGCCGGACAGGGTTACACCGGGGAGCTGTTTTTT,CSAGQGYTGELFF,TRBD1,many,TRBV29-1,TRBJ2-2
TGTGCAACCGGGCAGGGGGCCACTGAAGCTTTCTTT,CATGQGATEAFF,TRBD1,NA,TRBV10-3,TRBJ1-1
TGTGCCACCAGCAGAGATGGGCCGGGGGAAGGTTCACCCCTCCACTTT,CATSRDGPGEGSPLHF,NA,many,TRBV15,TRBJ1-6
TGTGCCAGCAGTCGTGGACTAGCGGGAGGGGAAGATACGCAGTATTTT,CASSRGLAGGEDTQYF,TRBD2,NA,TRBV6-1,TRBJ2-3